This T cell receptor beta chain was found in a study of T cells after yellow fever vaccination. Per germline, CDR1 MNHEY and CDR2 SMNVEV (reference sequence). The CDR3 is made up of 11 amino acids. Trimming took off 8 bases at V and 4 bases at J, with 6 bases between the two ends. TCRdb passed the 5' RACE reads through MiXCR, listing each CDR3 protein once. The table has 250,000 to 350,000 distinct CDR3 sequences, around 10% seen once. Study-level points and caveats: The booster saw the reappearance of most primary-vaccination clones (nearly 98% CD4, roughly 87% CD8).

With respect to this clonotype: Antigen: not known.

The sample in question was CD4+ T cells sorted from PBMCs, obtained 5 days after the yellow fever booster vaccination. The TCR was taken from a man aged 18 to 30 who received the YFV17D yellow fever vaccine. This chain links TRBV27 with TRBJ1-5; no clear D gene. The CDR3 coding sequence is TGTGCCAGCGGCTGGAATCAGCCCCAGCATTTT. This translates into CASGWNQPQHF.